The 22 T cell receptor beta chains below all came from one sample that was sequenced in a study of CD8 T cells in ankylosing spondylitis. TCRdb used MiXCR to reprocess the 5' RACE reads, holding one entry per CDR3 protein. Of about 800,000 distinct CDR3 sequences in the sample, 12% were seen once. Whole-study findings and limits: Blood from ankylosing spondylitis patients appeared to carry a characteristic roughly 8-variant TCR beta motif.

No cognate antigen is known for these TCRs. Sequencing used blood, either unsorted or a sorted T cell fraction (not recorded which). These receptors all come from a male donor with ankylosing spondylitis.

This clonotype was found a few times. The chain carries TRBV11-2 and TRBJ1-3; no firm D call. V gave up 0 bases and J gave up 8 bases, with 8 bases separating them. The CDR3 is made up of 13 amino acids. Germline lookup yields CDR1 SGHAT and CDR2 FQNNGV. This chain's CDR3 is CASSLDLSDTIYF. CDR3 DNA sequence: TGTGCCAGCAGCTTAGATCTATCGGACACCATATATTTT.

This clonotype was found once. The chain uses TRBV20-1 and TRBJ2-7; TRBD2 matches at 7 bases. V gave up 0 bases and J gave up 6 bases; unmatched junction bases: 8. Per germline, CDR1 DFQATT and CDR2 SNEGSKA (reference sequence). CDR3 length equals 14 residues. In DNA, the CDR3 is TGCAGTGCTAGAGATCGACGACTAGCTGGCGAGCAGTACTTC. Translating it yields CSARDRRLAGEQYF.

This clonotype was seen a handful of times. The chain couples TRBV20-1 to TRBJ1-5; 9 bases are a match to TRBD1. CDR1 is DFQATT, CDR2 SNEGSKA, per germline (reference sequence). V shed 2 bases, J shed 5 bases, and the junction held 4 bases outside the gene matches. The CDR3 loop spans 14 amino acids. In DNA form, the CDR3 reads TGCAGTGCTAGATCGGGACAGGGATATCAGCCCCAGCATTTT. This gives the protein CSARSGQGYQPQHF.

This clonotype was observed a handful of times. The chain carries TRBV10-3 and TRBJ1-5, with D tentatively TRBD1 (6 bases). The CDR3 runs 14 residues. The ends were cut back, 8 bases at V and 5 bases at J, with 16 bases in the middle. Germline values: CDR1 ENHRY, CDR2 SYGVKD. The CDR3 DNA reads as TGTGCCATCGGGTTTACAGGGAACTATCAGCCCCAGCATTTT. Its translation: CAIGFTGNYQPQHF.

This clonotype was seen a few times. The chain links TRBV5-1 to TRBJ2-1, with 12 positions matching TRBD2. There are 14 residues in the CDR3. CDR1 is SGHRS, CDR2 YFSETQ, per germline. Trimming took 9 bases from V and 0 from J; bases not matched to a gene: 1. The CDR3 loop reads CATSGGASYNEQFF. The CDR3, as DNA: TGCGCCACTAGCGGGGGGGCCTCCTACAATGAGCAGTTCTTC. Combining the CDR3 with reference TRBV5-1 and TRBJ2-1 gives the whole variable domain KAGVTQTPRYLIKTRGQQVTLSCSPISGHRSVSWYQQTPGQGLQFLFEYFSETQRNKGNFPGRFSGRQFSNSRSEMNVSTLELGDSALYLCATSGGASYNEQFFGPGTRLTVL.

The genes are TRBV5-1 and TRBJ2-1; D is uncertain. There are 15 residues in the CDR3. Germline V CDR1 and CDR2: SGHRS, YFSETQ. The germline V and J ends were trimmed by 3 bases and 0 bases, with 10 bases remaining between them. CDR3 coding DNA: TGCGCCAGCAGCTCGGTCAATCCCTCCTACAATGAGCAGTTCTTC. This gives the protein CASSSVNPSYNEQFF.

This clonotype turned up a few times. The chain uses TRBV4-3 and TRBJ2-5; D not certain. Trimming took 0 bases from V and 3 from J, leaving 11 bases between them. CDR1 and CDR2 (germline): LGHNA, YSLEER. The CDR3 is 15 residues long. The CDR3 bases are TGCGCCAGCAGCCAAGATGTGGGCAGAGAAGAGACCCAGTACTTC. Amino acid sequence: CASSQDVGREETQYF.

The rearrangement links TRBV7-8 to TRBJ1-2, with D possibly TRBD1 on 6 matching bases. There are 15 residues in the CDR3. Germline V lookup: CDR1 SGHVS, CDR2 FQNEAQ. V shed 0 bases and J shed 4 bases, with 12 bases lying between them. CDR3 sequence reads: CASSLASGGGYGYTF. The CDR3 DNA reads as TGTGCCAGCAGCTTAGCTTCCGGGGGCGGCTATGGCTACACCTTC. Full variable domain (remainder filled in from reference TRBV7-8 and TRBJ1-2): GAGVSQSPRYKVAKRGQDVALRCDPISGHVSLFWYQQALGQGPEFLTYFQNEAQLDKSGLPSDRFFAERPEGSVSTLKIQRTQQEDSAVYLCASSLASGGGYGYTFGSGTRLTVV.

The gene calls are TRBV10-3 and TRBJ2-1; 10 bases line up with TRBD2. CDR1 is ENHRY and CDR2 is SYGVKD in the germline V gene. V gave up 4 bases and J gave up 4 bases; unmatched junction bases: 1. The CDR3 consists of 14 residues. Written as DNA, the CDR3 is TGTGCCATCAGTGGACTAGCGGGTTACAATGAGCAGTTCTTC. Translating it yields CAISGLAGYNEQFF.

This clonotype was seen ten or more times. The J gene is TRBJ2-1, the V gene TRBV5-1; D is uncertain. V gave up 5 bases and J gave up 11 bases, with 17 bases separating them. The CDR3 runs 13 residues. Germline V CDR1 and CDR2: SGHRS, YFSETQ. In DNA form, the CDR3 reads TGCGCCAGCAGTTTAGGGCCCTCCTTTCAGCAGTTCTTC. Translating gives CASSLGPSFQQFF.

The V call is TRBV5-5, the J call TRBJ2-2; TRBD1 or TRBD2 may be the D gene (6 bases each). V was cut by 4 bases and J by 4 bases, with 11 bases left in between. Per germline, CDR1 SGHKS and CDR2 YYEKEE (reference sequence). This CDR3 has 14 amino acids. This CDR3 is CASSAQGGTGELFF. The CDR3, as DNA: TGTGCCAGCAGCGCACAGGGAGGCACCGGGGAGCTGTTTTTT. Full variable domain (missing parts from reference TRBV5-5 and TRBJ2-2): DAGVTQSPTHLIKTRGQQVTLRCSPISGHKSVSWYQQVLGQGPQFIFQYYEKEERGRGNFPDRFSARQFPNYSSELNVNALLLGDSALYLCASSAQGGTGELFFGEGSRLTVL.

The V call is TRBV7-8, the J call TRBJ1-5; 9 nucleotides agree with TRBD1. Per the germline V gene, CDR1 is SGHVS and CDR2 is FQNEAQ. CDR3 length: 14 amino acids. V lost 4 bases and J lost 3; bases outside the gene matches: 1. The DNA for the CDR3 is TGTGCCAGCAGCTGGGACAGGGCCAATCAGCCCCAGCATTTT. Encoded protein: CASSWDRANQPQHF.

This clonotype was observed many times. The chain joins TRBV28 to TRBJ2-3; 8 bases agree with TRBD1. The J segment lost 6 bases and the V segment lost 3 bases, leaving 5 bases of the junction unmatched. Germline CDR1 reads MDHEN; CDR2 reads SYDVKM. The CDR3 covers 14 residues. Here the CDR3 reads CASSFSGGGDTQYF. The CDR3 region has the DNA TGTGCCAGCAGTTTTTCAGGGGGCGGGGATACGCAGTATTTT. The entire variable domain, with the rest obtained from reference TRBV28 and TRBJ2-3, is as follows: DVKVTQSSRYLVKRTGEKVFLECVQDMDHENMFWYRQDPGLGLRLIYFSYDVKMKEKGDIPEGYSVSREKKERFSLILESASTNQTSMYLCASSFSGGGDTQYFGPGTRLTVL.

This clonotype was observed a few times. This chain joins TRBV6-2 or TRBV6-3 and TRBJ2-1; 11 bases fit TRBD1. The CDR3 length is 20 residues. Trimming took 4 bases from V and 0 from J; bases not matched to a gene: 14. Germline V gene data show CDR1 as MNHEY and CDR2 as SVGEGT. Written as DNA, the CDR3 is TGTGCCAGCAGTTTCCCGGGGACAGGGGGGATCCCGAGCTCCTACAATGAGCAGTTCTTC. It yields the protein CASSFPGTGGIPSSYNEQFF.

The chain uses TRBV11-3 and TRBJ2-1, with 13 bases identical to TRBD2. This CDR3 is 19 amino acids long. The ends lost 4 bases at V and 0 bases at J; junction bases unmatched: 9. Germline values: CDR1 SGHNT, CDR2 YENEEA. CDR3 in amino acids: CASSSTGTSGDSSYNEQFF. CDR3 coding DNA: TGTGCCAGCAGCTCGACCGGGACTAGCGGGGACAGCTCCTACAATGAGCAGTTCTTC.

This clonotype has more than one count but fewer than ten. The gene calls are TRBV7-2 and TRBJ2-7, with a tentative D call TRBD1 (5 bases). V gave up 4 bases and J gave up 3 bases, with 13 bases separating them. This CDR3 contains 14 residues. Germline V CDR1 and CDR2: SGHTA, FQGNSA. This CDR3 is CASSSQGTGYEQYF. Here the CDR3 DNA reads TGTGCCAGCAGCTCCCAGGGAACCGGCTACGAGCAGTACTTC.

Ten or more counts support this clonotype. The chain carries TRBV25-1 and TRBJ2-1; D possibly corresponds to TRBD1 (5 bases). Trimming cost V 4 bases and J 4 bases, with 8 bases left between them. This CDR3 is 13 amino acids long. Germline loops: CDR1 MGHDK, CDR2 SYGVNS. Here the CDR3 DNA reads TGTGCCAGCAGTGCAAGGGGTTACAATGAGCAGTTCTTC. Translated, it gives CASSARGYNEQFF.

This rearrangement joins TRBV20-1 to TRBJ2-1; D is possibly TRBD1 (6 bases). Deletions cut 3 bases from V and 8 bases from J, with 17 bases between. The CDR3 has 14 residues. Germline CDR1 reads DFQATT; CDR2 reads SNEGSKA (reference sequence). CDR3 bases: TGCAGTGCTAGTGGTAACAGGGTGGTTGATGAGCAGTTCTTC. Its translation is CSASGNRVVDEQFF.

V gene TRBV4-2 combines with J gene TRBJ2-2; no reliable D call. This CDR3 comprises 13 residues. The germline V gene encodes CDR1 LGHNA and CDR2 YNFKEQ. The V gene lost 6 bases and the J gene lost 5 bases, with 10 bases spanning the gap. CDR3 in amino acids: CASRPSVTGELFF. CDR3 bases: TGTGCCAGCAGACCAAGTGTTACCGGGGAGCTGTTTTTT.

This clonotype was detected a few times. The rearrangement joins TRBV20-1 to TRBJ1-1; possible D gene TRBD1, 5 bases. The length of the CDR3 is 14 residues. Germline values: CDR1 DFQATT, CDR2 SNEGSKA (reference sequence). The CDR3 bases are TGCAGCTGGGGGTGGGGGGTCTCGGACACTGAAGCTTTCTTT. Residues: CSWGWGVSDTEAFF.

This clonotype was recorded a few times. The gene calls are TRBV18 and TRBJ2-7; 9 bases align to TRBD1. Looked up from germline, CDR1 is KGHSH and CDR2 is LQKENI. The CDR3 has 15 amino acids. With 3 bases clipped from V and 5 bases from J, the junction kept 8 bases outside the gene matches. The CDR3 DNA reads TGTGCCAGCTCACCTCTGACAGGGGGTATGAACGAGCAGTACTTC. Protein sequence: CASSPLTGGMNEQYF.

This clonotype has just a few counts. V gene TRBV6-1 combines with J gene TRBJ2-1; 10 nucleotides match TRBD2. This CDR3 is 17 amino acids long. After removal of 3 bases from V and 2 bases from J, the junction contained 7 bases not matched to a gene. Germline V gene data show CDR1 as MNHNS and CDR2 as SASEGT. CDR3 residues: CASSEFAGTSAYNEQFF. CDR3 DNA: TGTGCCAGCAGTGAGTTCGCCGGGACTAGCGCCTACAATGAGCAGTTCTTC.